Following are 4 T cell receptor beta chains from one sample sequenced in a study of CD8+ T cells in alopecia areata. Extracted from the samples, RNA was reverse transcribed into cDNA to serve as the sequencing template. Only in-frame clones appear in the TCRdb table, and some are missing; sequencing was by immunoSEQ multiplex PCR. The data hold roughly 250,000 clones, with approximately 61% observed a single time. Here the sequenced sample was CD4+ T cells sorted from blood, taken at week 0. These receptors all stem from a human donor with alopecia areata.

The V gene is TRBV4-2, the J gene TRBJ1-2; possibly TRBD1 for D (5 bases). This CDR3 has 14 amino acids. From germline, CDR1 is LGHNA and CDR2 YNFKEQ. V lost 0 bases and J 7 bases, leaving 12 bases between the germline ends. CDR3 bases: TGTGCCAGCAGCCAAGAGTTCGGGACTCGTGGCTACACCTTC. This encodes CASSQEFGTRGYTF.

This chain uses TRBV6-6 with TRBJ1-3, with TRBD1 as a possible D gene (5 bases). Trimming left V 6 bases short and J 6 bases short, with 15 bases between. This CDR3 contains 14 residues. Germline V gives CDR1 MNHNY, CDR2 SVGAGI (reference sequence). The CDR3 spells CASSSYGHLNTIYF. The CDR3 DNA sequence: TGTGCCAGCAGCTCCTATGGACACTTAAACACCATATATTTT.

V usage is TRBV18 and J usage is TRBJ2-5; unclear D gene. V shed 6 bases and J shed 5 bases, with 7 bases lying between them. There are 11 residues in the CDR3. Germline V CDR1 and CDR2: KGHSH, LQKENI. In DNA, the CDR3 is TGTGCCAGCTCTTCTGGGGAGACCCAGTACTTC. Translation: CASSSGETQYF.

The rearrangement joins TRBV29-1 to TRBJ2-1; weak D call: TRBD2 (6 bases). The CDR3 has 12 amino acids. Trimming pared 7 bases from V and 7 bases from J, leaving 14 bases between. CDR1 and CDR2 from the germline V gene are SQVTM and ANQGSEA. The CDR3 DNA is TGCAGCGCCGGAGGGCTTCGGAATGAGCAGTTCTTC. Translation: CSAGGLRNEQFF.